This TCR beta chain was sequenced during a study of shared clonotypes between healthy human individuals. Authors' methods: ImmunoSEQ output lacked quality scores and full-length reads, limiting matched filtering. The assay was immunoSEQ multiplex PCR, and TCRdb's table has in-frame clones only and misses some. V, J and clone size were drawn from that table, and D and trimming were deduced from the DNA. The data hold about 580,000 clones, with roughly 98% observed a single time. To note about this clone: Its antigen is as yet unknown.

The CDR3 has 14 amino acids. From germline, CDR1 is MNHEY and CDR2 SMNVEV (reference sequence). Trimming removed 6 bases from V and 3 bases from J, with 13 bases in between. Terminally differentiated effector memory CD45RA+ cells were excluded from the naive CD8 cells, which were CD45RO-negative and positively selected for CCR7. General study findings and limits: Rarefaction analysis demonstrated incomplete sorted-subset sequencing notwithstanding large depth.

This chain connects TRBV27 to TRBJ2-3, with D hard to call. Sequencing was done on a sample of naive CD8+ T cells sorted from blood. This receptor was obtained from a man aged 30 to 45 in good health. CDR3: CASSRVPRTDTQYF. The CDR3 bases are TGTGCCAGCAGCCGCGTCCCCAGGACAGATACGCAGTATTTT.